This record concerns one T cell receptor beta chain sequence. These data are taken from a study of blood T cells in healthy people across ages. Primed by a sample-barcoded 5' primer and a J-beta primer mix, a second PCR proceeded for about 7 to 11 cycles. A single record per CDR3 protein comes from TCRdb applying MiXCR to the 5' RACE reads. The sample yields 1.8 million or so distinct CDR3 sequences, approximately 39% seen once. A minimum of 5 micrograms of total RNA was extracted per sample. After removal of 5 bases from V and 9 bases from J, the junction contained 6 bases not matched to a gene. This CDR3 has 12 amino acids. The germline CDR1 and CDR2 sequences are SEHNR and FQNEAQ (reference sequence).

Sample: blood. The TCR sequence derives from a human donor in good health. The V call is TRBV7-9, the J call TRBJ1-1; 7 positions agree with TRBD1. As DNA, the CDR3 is TGTGCCAGCAGCGGGGGACAGAATAAAGCTTTCTTT. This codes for CASSGGQNKAFF. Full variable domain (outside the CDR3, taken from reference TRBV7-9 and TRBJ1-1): DTGVSQNPRHKITKRGQNVTFRCDPISEHNRLYWYRQTLGQGPEFLTYFQNEAQLEKSRLLSDRFSAERPKGSFSTLEIQRTEQGDSAMYLCASSGGQNKAFFGQGTRLTVV.